These 8 T cell receptor beta chains share one sample of origin, sequenced in a study of technical replicates of blood from a handful of donors (dated by TCRdb to 2015 to 2018). Library preparation used the immunoSEQ multiplex PCR assay. TCRdb stores this immuneACCESS table with in-frame sequences only. Part of the clones is absent; in the studies checked, under half of the shortfall reflects unresolved V genes, and no reason is known for the rest. The sample records fewer than 85,000 clones, roughly 94% of which are singletons. Of the sample, 0.25% is held by the ten largest clones. Sequenced sample: T cells isolated from PBMCs. These receptor sequences come from a human donor in good health.

The chain joins TRBV28 to TRBJ1-2; D gene ambiguous. The germline gives CDR1 MDHEN, CDR2 SYDVKM. V was trimmed by 4 bases and J by 7 bases, leaving 16 bases between them. The CDR3 is 14 residues long. CDR3 amino acids: CASSSPRGSRGYTF. In nucleotides, the CDR3 is TGTGCCAGCAGTTCCCCCCGGGGATCCCGTGGCTACACCTTC.

The chain couples TRBV28 to TRBJ1-1; D call uncertain. V lost 7 bases, J lost 1 base, and 13 bases lay in between. The CDR3 consists of 14 residues. Germline V lookup: CDR1 MDHEN, CDR2 SYDVKM. This CDR3 is CASTKPRANTEAFF. The CDR3 DNA reads as TGTGCCAGCACCAAACCGAGGGCGAACACTGAAGCTTTCTTT.

The J gene is TRBJ1-4, the V gene TRBV5-8; D unresolved. Between the trimmed V and J ends, which lost 2 bases and 15 bases, there was a span of 8 bases. Germline CDR1 is SGHTS and CDR2 is YDEGEE. CDR3 length: 10 amino acids. The CDR3 region is CASSFTGVFF. In DNA form, the CDR3 reads TGTGCCAGCAGCTTCACGGGAGTGTTTTTT.

The chain is built from TRBV28 and TRBJ2-6, with D unresolved. The V gene's germline CDR1 is MDHEN and CDR2 SYDVKM. The CDR3 is 15 residues long. V lost 5 bases to trimming and J lost 4 bases, with 12 bases between them. The DNA of the CDR3 is TGTGCCAGCAGTCACAGTATTGTCGGGGCCAACGTCCTGACTTTC. This translates into CASSHSIVGANVLTF.

The genes are TRBV7-9 and TRBJ2-1; D is uncertain. The germline gives CDR1 SEHNR, CDR2 FQNEAQ (reference sequence). There are 12 residues in the CDR3. The V end lost 5 bases, the J end lost 9 bases, and 11 bases lay between the germline ends. The CDR3: CASSPRFGEQFF. CDR3 bases: TGTGCCAGCAGCCCCCGGTTCGGTGAGCAGTTCTTC.

DNA for the CDR3: TGTGCCAGCAGCCCAGGAGGGACTAGCGACTCCTACGAGCAGTACTTC. This gives the protein CASSPGGTSDSYEQYF. The gene calls are TRBV5-4 and TRBJ2-7; 10 bases are shared with TRBD2. Germline-derived CDR1 and CDR2 are SGHNT and YYREEE (reference sequence). This CDR3 has 16 residues. V lost 4 bases and J lost 0; bases outside the gene matches: 7.

The chain employs TRBV18 and TRBJ2-3, with no clear D. Germline CDR1 KGHSH, CDR2 LQKENI. This CDR3 is built from 16 residues. Trimming removed 4 bases from V and 2 bases from J, with 16 bases in between. The DNA of the CDR3 is TGTGCCAGCTCACTGAGTGCCCAAGACTCCACAGATACGCAGTATTTT. Its translation is CASSLSAQDSTDTQYF.

The chain employs TRBV5-1 and TRBJ1-5, with D possibly matching TRBD1 (6 bases). This CDR3 has 15 amino acids. V was clipped by 2 bases and J by 2 bases, with 11 bases between them. Germline loops: CDR1 SGHRS, CDR2 YFSETQ. CDR3: CASSLSPGGNQPQHF. In nucleotides, the CDR3 is TGCGCCAGCAGCTTATCCCCAGGGGGCAATCAGCCCCAGCATTTT.